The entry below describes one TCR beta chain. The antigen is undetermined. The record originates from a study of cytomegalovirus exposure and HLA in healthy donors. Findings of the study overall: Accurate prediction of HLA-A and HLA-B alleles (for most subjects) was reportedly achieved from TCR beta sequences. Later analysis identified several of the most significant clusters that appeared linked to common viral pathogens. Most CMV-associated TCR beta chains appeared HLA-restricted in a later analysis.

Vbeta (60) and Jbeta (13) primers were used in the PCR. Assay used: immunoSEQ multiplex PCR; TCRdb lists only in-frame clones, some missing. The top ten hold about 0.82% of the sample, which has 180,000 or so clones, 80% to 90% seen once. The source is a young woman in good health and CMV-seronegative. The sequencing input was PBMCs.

The CDR3 DNA sequence: TGTGCCAGCAGTGAAATGACAGGGGGCTCGGGAGGCTACACCTTC. Its translation: CASSEMTGGSGGYTF. This sequence joins TRBV6-1 and TRBJ1-2; 10 bases are shared with TRBD1. Germline CDR1 and CDR2: MNHNS and SASEGT. The CDR3 sequence is 15 residues long. After removal of 2 bases from V and 8 bases from J, the junction contained 8 bases not matched to a gene.